This passage covers 7 T cell receptor beta chains from one sample sequenced in a study of long-term antiretroviral therapy in people with HIV. Survey-level resolution applied to immunoSEQ assay v3.0. Measured with immunoSEQ multiplex PCR; TCRdb has only the in-frame clones, and not every one. The sample lists 15,000 to 20,000 clones; approximately 79% were seen once. The sample was unsorted PBMCs, taken at the start of antiretroviral therapy, before treatment. These receptors came from a man younger than 30 with HIV.

The chain is built from TRBV25-1 and TRBJ1-1; 7 bases map to TRBD1. The CDR3 has 13 residues. Germline lookup yields CDR1 MGHDK and CDR2 SYGVNS. Losses at the gene ends were 6 bases for V and 5 bases for J; bases not matched to a gene: 6. Here the CDR3 DNA reads TGTGCCAGCAGGACGACAGGGTCTACTGAAGCTTTCTTT. Protein sequence: CASRTTGSTEAFF.

V usage is TRBV7-9 and J usage is TRBJ2-5; D gene uncertain. Germline V lookup: CDR1 SEHNR, CDR2 FQNEAQ (reference sequence). The CDR3 spans 15 residues. The V and J ends lost 2 bases and 5 bases respectively, with 15 bases between them. The CDR3 coding sequence is TGTGCCAGCAGCTTATTTACCCAACCCCAGGAGACCCAGTACTTC. It specifies CASSLFTQPQETQYF.

V usage is TRBV27 and J usage is TRBJ2-1, with 11 bases aligning to TRBD2. Germline assignment: CDR1 MNHEY and CDR2 SMNVEV (reference sequence). V lost 5 bases, J lost 8 bases, and 14 bases stayed unmatched. CDR3 length: 17 amino acids. The CDR3, as DNA: TGTGCCAGCAGTCAACGGACTAGCGGGTGGGTGTGGGATGAGCAGTTCTTC. It translates to CASSQRTSGWVWDEQFF.

This clone has more than one count but fewer than ten. The chain employs TRBV2 and TRBJ2-3; 8 nucleotides agree with TRBD1. Germline CDR1 reads SNHLY; CDR2 reads FYNNEI. J lost 3 bases, V lost 2 bases, and 7 bases had no gene match. This CDR3 region has 16 residues. This chain's CDR3 is CASSERSGGNTDTQYF. The DNA of the CDR3 is TGTGCCAGCAGTGAACGGTCAGGGGGCAATACAGATACGCAGTATTTT.

This clone came up once. The chain joins TRBV13 to TRBJ2-3; 9 positions match TRBD2. Germline V gene sequence: CDR1 PRHDT, CDR2 FYEKMQ (reference sequence). The CDR3 covers 16 residues. V gave up 3 bases and J gave up 6 bases; unmatched junction bases: 10. CDR3: CASSLAGGAYADTQYF. As DNA, the CDR3 is TGTGCCAGCAGCTTGGCGGGAGGGGCCTACGCGGATACGCAGTATTTT.

The V and J genes are TRBV19 and TRBJ2-7; D gene uncertain. This CDR3 has 15 residues. Trimming removed 1 base at V and 5 bases at J, with 15 bases between. Germline V gives CDR1 LNHDA, CDR2 SQIVND (reference sequence). The CDR3 loop reads CASSIGLSQLNEQYF. The CDR3 nucleotides are TGTGCCAGTAGTATAGGGCTCTCCCAGCTGAACGAGCAGTACTTC. Using reference TRBV19 and TRBJ2-7 for the parts outside the CDR3, the full variable domain is DGGITQSPKYLFRKEGQNVTLSCEQNLNHDAMYWYRQDPGQGLRLIYYSQIVNDFQKGDIAEGYSVSREKKESFPLTVTSAQKNPTAFYLCASSIGLSQLNEQYFGPGTRLTVT.

The chain couples TRBV5-1 to TRBJ2-2, with 7 bases that match TRBD2. CDR1 and CDR2 from the germline V gene are SGHRS and YFSETQ. This CDR3 spans 17 amino acids. V was pared by 0 bases and J by 6 bases, with 11 bases of the junction left unmatched. CDR3 region: CASSLGLGGRGAGELFF. For the CDR3, the DNA is TGCGCCAGCAGCTTGGGGCTTGGCGGGAGAGGGGCCGGGGAGCTGTTTTTT.